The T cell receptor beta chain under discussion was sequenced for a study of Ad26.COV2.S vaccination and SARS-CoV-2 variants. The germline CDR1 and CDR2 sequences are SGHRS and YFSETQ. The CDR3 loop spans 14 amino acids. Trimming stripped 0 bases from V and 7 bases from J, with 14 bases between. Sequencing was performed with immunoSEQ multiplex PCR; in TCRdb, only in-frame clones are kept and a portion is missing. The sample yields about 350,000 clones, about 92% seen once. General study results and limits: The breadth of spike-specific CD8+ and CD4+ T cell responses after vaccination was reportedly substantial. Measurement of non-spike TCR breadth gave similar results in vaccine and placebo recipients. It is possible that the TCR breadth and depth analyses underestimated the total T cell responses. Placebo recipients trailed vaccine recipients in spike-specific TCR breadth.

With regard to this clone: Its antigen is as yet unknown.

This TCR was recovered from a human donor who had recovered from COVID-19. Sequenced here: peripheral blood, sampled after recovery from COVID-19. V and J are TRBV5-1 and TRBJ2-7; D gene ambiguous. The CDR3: CASSLGQVRDEQYF. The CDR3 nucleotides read TGCGCCAGCAGCTTGGGGCAGGTAAGAGATGAGCAGTACTTC.